Below are 7 T cell receptor beta chains sequenced from a single sample in a study of blood T cell repertoires in COVID-19. TCRdb's table, derived via immunoSEQ multiplex PCR, lists solely in-frame clones and lacks some. This repertoire shows 180,000 or so clones, roughly 82% found once; its top ten account for almost 8.5%. The sequencing sample was made of peripheral blood. These receptors were collected from a woman in her 70s with acute or convalescent COVID-19.

The rearrangement joins TRBV19 to TRBJ2-1; 11 nucleotides align to TRBD2. J gave up 4 bases and V 3 bases, and 2 bases lay outside the gene matches. The CDR3 sequence is 15 residues long. CDR1 and CDR2 from the germline V gene are LNHDA and SQIVND (reference sequence). The DNA of the CDR3 is TGTGCCAGTAGTATCGGGACTAGCGGTTACAATGAGCAGTTCTTC. Its protein is CASSIGTSGYNEQFF.

This clone came up a few times. This rearrangement joins TRBV7-2 to TRBJ2-1; 13 bases line up with TRBD2. From germline, CDR1 is SGHTA and CDR2 FQGNSA. The CDR3 runs to 18 residues. The trim removed 5 bases at V and 1 base at J, leaving 8 bases unmatched. The CDR3 DNA follows: TGTGCCAGCAGCCTCAGACTAGCGGGGGGCGGGTCCTACAATGAGCAGTTCTTC. It yields the protein CASSLRLAGGGSYNEQFF.

In this sample, this clone turned up once. This chain uses TRBV4-1 with TRBJ2-7, with D possibly TRBD1 on 6 matching bases. The CDR3 length is 18 residues. V was pared by 0 bases and J by 4 bases, with 22 bases between. Looked up from germline, CDR1 is MGHRA and CDR2 is YSYEKL. The chain's CDR3 is CASSQERSAQGLSYEQYF. The CDR3 region has the DNA TGCGCCAGCAGCCAAGAGAGATCAGCACAGGGTTTATCGTACGAGCAGTACTTC.

V gene TRBV30 combines with J gene TRBJ1-3; no reliable D call. Trimming took 4 bases from V and 0 from J, leaving 7 bases between them. Germline loops: CDR1 GTSNPN, CDR2 SVGIG (reference sequence). The CDR3 covers 13 residues. Written as DNA, the CDR3 is TGTGCCTGGACAGAAGACTCTGGAAACACCATATATTTT. Its protein product is CAWTEDSGNTIYF.

This rearrangement joins TRBV5-1 to TRBJ1-2; D perhaps matches TRBD1 (6 bases). Per germline, CDR1 SGHRS and CDR2 YFSETQ. V was clipped by 5 bases and J by 6 bases, with 14 bases between them. The CDR3 sequence is 13 residues long. CDR3 residues: CASSGQTVNGYTF. CDR3 nucleotides: TGCGCCAGCAGTGGACAGACAGTAAATGGCTACACCTTC.

This chain links TRBV28 with TRBJ1-2, with 8 bases that match TRBD1. V was clipped by 7 bases and J by 4 bases; unmatched bases: 8. Germline CDR1 MDHEN, CDR2 SYDVKM. The CDR3 totals 14 residues. CDR3 residues: CASTTGQVPYGYTF. The CDR3 nucleotides are TGTGCCAGCACCACGGGACAGGTCCCCTATGGCTACACCTTC.

This clone was counted once. V gene TRBV6-5 combines with J gene TRBJ2-7, with 9 bases aligning to TRBD1. Germline V gene data show CDR1 as MNHEY and CDR2 as SVGAGI. V lost 0 bases and J lost 4; bases outside the gene matches: 4. The CDR3 is made up of 15 amino acids. The CDR3 protein is CASSYSGQGSYEQYF. DNA of the CDR3: TGTGCCAGCAGTTACTCGGGACAGGGTTCTTACGAGCAGTACTTC.